This TCR beta chain was recovered during a study of OX40 agonist ivuxolimab in advanced cancers. The length of the CDR3 is 13 residues. Deletions cut 3 bases from V and 4 bases from J, with 10 bases between. The V gene's germline CDR1 is MGHRA and CDR2 YSYEKL. On this clone: The same CDR3 is also encoded by other DNA sequences in this sample.

The assay was immunoSEQ multiplex PCR, and TCRdb's table has in-frame clones only and misses some. Of 30,000 to 45,000 clones in the sample, 80% to 95% were seen once. This sample comprised CD4+ or CD8+ T cells sorted from blood, obtained in a trial of the OX40 agonist ivuxolimab. The rearrangement uses TRBV4-1 and TRBJ2-7, with D perhaps assigned TRBD1 or TRBD2 (5 bases each). This TCR came from an adult with an advanced solid tumor such as melanoma, head and neck, liver or kidney cancer. The chain's CDR3 is CASSHDRGYEQYF. DNA of the CDR3: TGCGCCAGCAGCCACGACAGAGGGTACGAGCAGTACTTC.